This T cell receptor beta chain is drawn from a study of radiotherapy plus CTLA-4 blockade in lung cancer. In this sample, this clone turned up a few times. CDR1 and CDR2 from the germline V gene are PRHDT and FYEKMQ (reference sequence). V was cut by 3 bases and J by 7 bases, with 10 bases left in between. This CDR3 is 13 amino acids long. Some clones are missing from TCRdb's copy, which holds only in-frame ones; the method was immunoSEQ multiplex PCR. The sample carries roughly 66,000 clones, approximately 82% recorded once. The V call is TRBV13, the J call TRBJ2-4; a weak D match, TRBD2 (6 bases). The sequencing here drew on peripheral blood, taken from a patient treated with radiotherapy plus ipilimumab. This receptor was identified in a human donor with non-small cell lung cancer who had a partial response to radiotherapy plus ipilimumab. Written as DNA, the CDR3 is TGTGCCAGCAGCTTGCGGGGAAGTAACATTCAGTACTTC. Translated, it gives CASSLRGSNIQYF.